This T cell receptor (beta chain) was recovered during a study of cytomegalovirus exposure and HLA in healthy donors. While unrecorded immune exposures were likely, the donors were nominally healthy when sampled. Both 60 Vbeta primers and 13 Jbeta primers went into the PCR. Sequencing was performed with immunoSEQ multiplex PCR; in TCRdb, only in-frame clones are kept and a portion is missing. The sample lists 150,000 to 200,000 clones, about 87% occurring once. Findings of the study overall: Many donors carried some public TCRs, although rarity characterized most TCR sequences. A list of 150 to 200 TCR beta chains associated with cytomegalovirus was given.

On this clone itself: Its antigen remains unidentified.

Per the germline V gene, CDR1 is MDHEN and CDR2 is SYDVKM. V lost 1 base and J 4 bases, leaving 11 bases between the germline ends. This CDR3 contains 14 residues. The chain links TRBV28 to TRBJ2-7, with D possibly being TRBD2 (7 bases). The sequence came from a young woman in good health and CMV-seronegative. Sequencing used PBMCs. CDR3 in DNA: TGTGCCAGCAGTTTATCTGGGGGGGCGTACGAGCAGTACTTC. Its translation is CASSLSGGAYEQYF.